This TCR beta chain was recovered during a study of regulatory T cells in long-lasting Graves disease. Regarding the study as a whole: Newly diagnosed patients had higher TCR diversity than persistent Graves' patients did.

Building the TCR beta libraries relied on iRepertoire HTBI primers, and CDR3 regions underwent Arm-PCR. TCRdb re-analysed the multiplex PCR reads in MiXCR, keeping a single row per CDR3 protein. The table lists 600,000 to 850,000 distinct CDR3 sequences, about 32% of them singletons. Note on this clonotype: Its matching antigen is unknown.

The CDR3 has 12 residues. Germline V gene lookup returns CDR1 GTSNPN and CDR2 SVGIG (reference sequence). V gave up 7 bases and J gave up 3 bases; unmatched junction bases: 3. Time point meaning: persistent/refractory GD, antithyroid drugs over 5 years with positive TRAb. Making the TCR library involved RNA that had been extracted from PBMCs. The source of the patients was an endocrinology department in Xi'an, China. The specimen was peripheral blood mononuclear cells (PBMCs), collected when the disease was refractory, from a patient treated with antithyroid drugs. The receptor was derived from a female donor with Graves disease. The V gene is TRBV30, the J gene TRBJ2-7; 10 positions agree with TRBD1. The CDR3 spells CALDRGSYEQYF. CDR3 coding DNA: TGTGCCTTGGACAGGGGGAGCTACGAGCAGTACTTC.